This entry lists 8 T cell receptor beta chains sequenced from one sample in a study of cytomegalovirus exposure and HLA in healthy donors. PCR used 60 Vbeta primers and 13 Jbeta primers. TCRdb's copy holds only in-frame clones and misses some; the assay was immunoSEQ multiplex PCR. This table has more than 110,000 clones, 77% appearing once. Input material: PBMCs. The receptor source for this set is a woman in her 50s in good health and CMV-seronegative.

The chain recombines TRBV27 with TRBJ2-3; 9 nucleotides align to TRBD2. V gave up 6 bases and J gave up 4 bases; unmatched junction bases: 8. Germline lookup yields CDR1 MNHEY and CDR2 SMNVEV (reference sequence). This CDR3 has 15 residues. The CDR3 bases are TGTGCCAGCAGACCCAGCGGGGGGCGTTCAGATACGCAGTATTTT. This sequence encodes CASRPSGGRSDTQYF.

Only a few counts were recorded for this clone. The chain is built from TRBV9 and TRBJ2-6; 12 nucleotides align to TRBD1. This CDR3 has 18 amino acids. The V and J ends lost 4 bases and 0 bases, in that order; junction bases with no gene match: 5. Germline-derived CDR1 and CDR2 are SGDLS and YYNGEE. CDR3 nucleotide sequence: TGTGCCAGCAGCCTTGGGACAGGGGGCGCCTCTGGGGCCAACGTCCTGACTTTC. Translating gives CASSLGTGGASGANVLTF.

This sequence joins TRBV7-9 and TRBJ1-1, with D perhaps matching TRBD1 (5 bases). Germline CDR1 and CDR2: SEHNR and FQNEAQ (reference sequence). CDR3 length: 14 residues. Trimming took 4 bases from V and 6 from J, leaving 15 bases between them. CDR3 nucleotides: TGTGCCAGCAGCTACCTGGGGGGGAGCGCTGAAGCTTTCTTT. This codes for CASSYLGGSAEAFF.

V gene TRBV25-1 combines with J gene TRBJ2-1; TRBD1 is a possible D gene (6 bases). V shed 5 bases and J shed 5 bases, with 10 bases lying between them. Germline CDR1 is MGHDK and CDR2 is SYGVNS. This CDR3 region has 13 residues. CDR3 sequence: CASSKQGNNEQFF. The DNA of the CDR3 is TGTGCCAGCAGTAAACAGGGAAACAATGAGCAGTTCTTC.

The CDR3 is CASTLAGGSTDTQYF. For the CDR3, the DNA is TGCGCCAGCACCCTAGCGGGGGGGAGCACAGATACGCAGTATTTT. V usage is TRBV5-1 and J usage is TRBJ2-3; TRBD2 agrees at 12 bases. V trimming: 6 bases; J trimming: 0 bases; junction bases outside the gene matches: 2. CDR1 and CDR2 from the germline V gene are SGHRS and YFSETQ. CDR3 size: 15 residues.

The genes are TRBV27 and TRBJ1-2, with D possibly matching TRBD1 (6 bases). In germline, CDR1 is MNHEY, CDR2 SMNVEV (reference sequence). The CDR3 has 13 amino acids. The V and J ends lost 3 bases and 8 bases respectively, with 13 bases between them. In nucleotides, the CDR3 is TGTGCCAGCAGTTTCGCGGACAGTGGCGGCTACACCTTC. Its translation: CASSFADSGGYTF.

The V and J genes are TRBV30 and TRBJ2-5, with 7 bases identical to TRBD2. The CDR3 length is 16 residues. Trimming took 1 base from V and 5 from J; bases not matched to a gene: 13. Germline CDR1 GTSNPN, CDR2 SVGIG (reference sequence). The CDR3 is CAWSGGGLVGGETQYF. The CDR3 nucleotides read TGTGCCTGGAGTGGGGGTGGGTTGGTGGGGGGGGAGACCCAGTACTTC. The full variable domain, in which reference TRBV30 and TRBJ2-5 provide the parts outside the CDR3, is SQTIHQWPATLVQPVGSPLSLECTVEGTSNPNLYWYRQAAGRGLQLLFYSVGIGQISSEVPQNLSASRPQDRQFILSSKKLLLSDSGFYLCAWSGGGLVGGETQYFGPGTRLLVL.

The chain carries TRBV5-1 and TRBJ2-1; the match to TRBD1 covers 10 bases. The CDR3 length is 15 residues. Germline V lookup: CDR1 SGHRS, CDR2 YFSETQ. V lost 0 bases, J lost 7 bases, and 4 bases stayed unmatched. CDR3 amino acids: CASSLGGTGANEQFF. The CDR3 region has the DNA TGCGCCAGCAGCTTGGGAGGGACAGGGGCGAATGAGCAGTTCTTC.